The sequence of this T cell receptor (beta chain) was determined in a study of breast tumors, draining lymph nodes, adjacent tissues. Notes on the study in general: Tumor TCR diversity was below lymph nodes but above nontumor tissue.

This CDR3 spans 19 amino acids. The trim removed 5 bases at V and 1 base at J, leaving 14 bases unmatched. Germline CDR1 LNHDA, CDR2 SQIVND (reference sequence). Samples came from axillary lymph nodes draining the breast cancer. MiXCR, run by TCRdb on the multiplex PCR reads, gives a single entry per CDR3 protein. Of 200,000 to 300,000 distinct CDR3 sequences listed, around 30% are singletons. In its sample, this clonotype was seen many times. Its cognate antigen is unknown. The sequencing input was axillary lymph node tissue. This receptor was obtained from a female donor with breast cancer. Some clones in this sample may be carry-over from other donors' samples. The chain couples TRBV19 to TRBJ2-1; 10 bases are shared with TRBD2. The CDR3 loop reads CASSYRPGLASTSYNEQFF. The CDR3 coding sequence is TGTGCCAGTAGTTACAGACCGGGACTAGCGTCGACATCCTACAATGAGCAGTTCTTC. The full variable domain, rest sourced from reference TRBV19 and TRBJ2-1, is DGGITQSPKYLFRKEGQNVTLSCEQNLNHDAMYWYRQDPGQGLRLIYYSQIVNDFQKGDIAEGYSVSREKKESFPLTVTSAQKNPTAFYLCASSYRPGLASTSYNEQFFGPGTRLTVL.